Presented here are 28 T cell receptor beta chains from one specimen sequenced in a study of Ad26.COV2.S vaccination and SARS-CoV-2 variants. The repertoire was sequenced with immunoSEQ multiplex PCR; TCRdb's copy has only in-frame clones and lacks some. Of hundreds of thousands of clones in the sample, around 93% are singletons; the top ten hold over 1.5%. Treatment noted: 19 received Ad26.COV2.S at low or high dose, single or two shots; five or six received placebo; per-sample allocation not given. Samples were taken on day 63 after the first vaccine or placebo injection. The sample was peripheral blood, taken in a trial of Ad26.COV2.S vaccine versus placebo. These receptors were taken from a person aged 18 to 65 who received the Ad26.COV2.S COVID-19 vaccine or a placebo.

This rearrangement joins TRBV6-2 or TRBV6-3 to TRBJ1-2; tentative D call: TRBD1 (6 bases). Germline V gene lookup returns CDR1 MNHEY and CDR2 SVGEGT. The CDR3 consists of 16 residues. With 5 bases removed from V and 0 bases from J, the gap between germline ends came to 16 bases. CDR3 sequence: CASSIGTFGTNYGYTF. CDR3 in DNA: TGTGCCAGCAGTATCGGGACATTCGGAACTAACTATGGCTACACCTTC.

CDR3 sequence reads: CASSSTGQLTDTQYF. In DNA form, the CDR3 reads TGCGCCAGCAGCTCTACCGGGCAGCTCACAGATACGCAGTATTTT. The chain joins TRBV5-1 to TRBJ2-3; D gene unclear. Germline V gene data show CDR1 as SGHRS and CDR2 as YFSETQ. Deletions cut 3 bases from V and 2 bases from J, with 13 bases between. CDR3 length: 15 amino acids.

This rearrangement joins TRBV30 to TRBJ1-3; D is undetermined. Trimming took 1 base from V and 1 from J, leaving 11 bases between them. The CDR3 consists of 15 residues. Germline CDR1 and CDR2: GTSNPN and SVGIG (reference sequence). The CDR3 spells CAWSGRLRSGNTIYF. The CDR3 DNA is TGTGCCTGGAGTGGCAGGCTCCGGTCTGGAAACACCATATATTTT.

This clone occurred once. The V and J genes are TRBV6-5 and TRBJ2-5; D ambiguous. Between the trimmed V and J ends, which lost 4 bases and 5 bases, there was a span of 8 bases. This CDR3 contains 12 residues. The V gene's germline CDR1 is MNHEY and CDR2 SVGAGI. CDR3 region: CASSFTPETQYF. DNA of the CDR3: TGTGCCAGCAGTTTCACCCCTGAGACCCAGTACTTC.

CDR3 sequence (DNA): TGTGCCAGCAGCCAGACTAGCGGGGGGATCGACGAGCAGTACTTC. It yields the protein CASSQTSGGIDEQYF. The V and J genes are TRBV3-1 (or the pseudogene TRBV3-2) and TRBJ2-7; 13 nucleotides agree with TRBD2. The germline V gene has CDR1 LGHDT and CDR2 YNNKEL (reference sequence). The V gene end was trimmed by 3 bases and the J gene end by 5 bases; junction bases not matched to a gene: 4. This CDR3 spans 15 amino acids.

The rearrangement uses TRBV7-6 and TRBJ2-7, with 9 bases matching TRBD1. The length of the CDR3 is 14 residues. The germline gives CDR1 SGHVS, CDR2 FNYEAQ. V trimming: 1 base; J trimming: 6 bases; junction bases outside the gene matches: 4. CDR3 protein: CASSLGGQGAEQYF. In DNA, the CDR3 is TGTGCCAGCAGCTTAGGGGGACAGGGTGCCGAGCAGTACTTC.

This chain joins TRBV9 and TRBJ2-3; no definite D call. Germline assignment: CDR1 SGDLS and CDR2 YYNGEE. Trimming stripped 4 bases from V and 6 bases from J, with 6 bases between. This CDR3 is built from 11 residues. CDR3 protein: CASSNMDTQYF. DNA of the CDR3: TGTGCCAGCAGCAACATGGATACGCAGTATTTT. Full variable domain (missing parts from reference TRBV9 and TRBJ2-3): DSGVTQTPKHLITATGQRVTLRCSPRSGDLSVYWYQQSLDQGLQFLIQYYNGEERAKGNILERFSAQQFPDLHSELNLSSLELGDSALYFCASSNMDTQYFGPGTRLTVL.

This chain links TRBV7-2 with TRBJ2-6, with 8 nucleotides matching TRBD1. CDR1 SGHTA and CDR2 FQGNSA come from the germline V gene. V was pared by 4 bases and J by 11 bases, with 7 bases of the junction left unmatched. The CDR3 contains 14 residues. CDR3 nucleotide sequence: TGTGCCAGCAGCTGGAGGACAGGGATTGACGTCCTGACTTTC. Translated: CASSWRTGIDVLTF.

The CDR3 nucleotides are TGTGCCAGCACCCCTGACGGGAGGAACACTGAAGCTTTCTTT. As protein: CASTPDGRNTEAFF. The chain employs TRBV6-2 or TRBV6-3 and TRBJ1-1; D is undetermined. Trimming removed 7 bases from V and 1 base from J, with 13 bases in between. CDR1 and CDR2 (germline): MNHEY, SVGEGT. The CDR3 loop spans 14 amino acids.

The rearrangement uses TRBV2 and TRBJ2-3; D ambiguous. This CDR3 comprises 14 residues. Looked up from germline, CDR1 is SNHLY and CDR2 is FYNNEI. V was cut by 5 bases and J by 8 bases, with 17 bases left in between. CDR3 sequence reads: CASSMAPLGSTQYF. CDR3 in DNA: TGTGCCAGCAGTATGGCCCCCCTTGGCTCTACGCAGTATTTT. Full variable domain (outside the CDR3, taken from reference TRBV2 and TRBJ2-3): EPEVTQTPSHQVTQMGQEVILRCVPISNHLYFYWYRQILGQKVEFLVSFYNNEISEKSEIFDDQFSVERPDGSNFTLKIRSTKLEDSAMYFCASSMAPLGSTQYFGPGTRLTVL.

The CDR3 reads CASSTRGDTQYF. CDR3 bases: TGCGCCAGCAGTACCAGGGGAGATACGCAGTATTTT. This chain uses TRBV10-1 with TRBJ2-3; D is possibly TRBD1 (6 bases). The V and J ends lost 5 bases and 5 bases respectively, with 8 bases between them. CDR1 is WNHNN, CDR2 SYGVQD, per germline (reference sequence). The CDR3 consists of 12 residues.

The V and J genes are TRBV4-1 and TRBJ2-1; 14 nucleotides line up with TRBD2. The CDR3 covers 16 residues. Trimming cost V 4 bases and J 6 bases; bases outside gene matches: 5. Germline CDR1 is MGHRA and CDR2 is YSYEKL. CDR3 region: CASSLGGLAGVNEQFF. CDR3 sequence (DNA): TGCGCCAGCAGCCTGGGGGGACTAGCGGGGGTCAATGAGCAGTTCTTC.

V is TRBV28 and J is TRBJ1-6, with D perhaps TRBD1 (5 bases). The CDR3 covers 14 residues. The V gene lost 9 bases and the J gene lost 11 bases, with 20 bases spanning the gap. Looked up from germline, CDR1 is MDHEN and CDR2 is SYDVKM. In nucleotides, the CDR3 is TGTGCCAGTTTGGGGCCCCCTTCGGACCCACCCCTCCACTTT. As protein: CASLGPPSDPPLHF.

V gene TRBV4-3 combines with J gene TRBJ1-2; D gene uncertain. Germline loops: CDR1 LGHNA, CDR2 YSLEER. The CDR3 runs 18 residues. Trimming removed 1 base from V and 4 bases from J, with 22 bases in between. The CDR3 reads CASSQGSGVRAFGYGYTF. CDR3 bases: TGCGCCAGCAGCCAAGGCAGTGGGGTTCGGGCTTTCGGCTATGGCTACACCTTC.

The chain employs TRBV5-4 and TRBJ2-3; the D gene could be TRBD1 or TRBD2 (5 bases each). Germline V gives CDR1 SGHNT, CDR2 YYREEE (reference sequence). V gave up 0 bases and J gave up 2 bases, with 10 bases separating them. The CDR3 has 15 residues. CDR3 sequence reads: CASSLDGTLTDTQYF. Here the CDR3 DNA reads TGTGCCAGCAGCTTGGACGGGACCCTCACAGATACGCAGTATTTT. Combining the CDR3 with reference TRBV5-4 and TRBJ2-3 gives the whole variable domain ETGVTQSPTHLIKTRGQQVTLRCSSQSGHNTVSWYQQALGQGPQFIFQYYREEENGRGNFPPRFSGLQFPNYSSELNVNALELDDSALYLCASSLDGTLTDTQYFGPGTRLTVL.

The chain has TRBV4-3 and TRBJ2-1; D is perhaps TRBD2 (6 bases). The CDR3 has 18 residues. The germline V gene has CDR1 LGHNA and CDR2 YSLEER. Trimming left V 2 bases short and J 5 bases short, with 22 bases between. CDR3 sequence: CASSQLVKEGRRNNEQFF. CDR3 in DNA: TGCGCCAGCAGCCAACTCGTTAAGGAGGGCCGTCGGAACAATGAGCAGTTCTTC.

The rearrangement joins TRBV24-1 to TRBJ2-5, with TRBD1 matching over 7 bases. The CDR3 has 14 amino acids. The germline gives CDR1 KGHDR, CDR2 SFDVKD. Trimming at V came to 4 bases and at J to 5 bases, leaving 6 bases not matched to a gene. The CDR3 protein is CATSEAGTVETQYF. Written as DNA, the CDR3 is TGTGCCACCAGTGAGGCCGGGACAGTGGAGACCCAGTACTTC.

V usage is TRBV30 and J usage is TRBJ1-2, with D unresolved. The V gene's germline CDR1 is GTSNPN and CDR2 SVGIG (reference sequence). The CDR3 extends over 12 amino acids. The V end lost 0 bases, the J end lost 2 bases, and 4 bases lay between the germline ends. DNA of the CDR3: TGTGCCTGGAGTGTACAGAACTATGGCTACACCTTC. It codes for CAWSVQNYGYTF.

Here the CDR3 reads CASSQVPLGQSSYNEQFF. The CDR3 coding sequence is TGCGCCAGCAGCCAAGTTCCGTTGGGACAGAGCTCCTACAATGAGCAGTTCTTC. V gene TRBV4-1 combines with J gene TRBJ2-1, with 7 bases lining up with TRBD1. The CDR3 is 18 residues long. Germline V gives CDR1 MGHRA, CDR2 YSYEKL. Trimming cost V 1 base and J 0 bases; bases outside gene matches: 9.

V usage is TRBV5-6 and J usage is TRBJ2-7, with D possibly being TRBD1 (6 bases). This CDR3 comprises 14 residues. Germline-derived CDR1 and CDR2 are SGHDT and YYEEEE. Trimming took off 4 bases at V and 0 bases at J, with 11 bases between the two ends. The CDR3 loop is CASSGTSDSYEQYF. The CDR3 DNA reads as TGTGCCAGCAGCGGGACATCCGACTCCTACGAGCAGTACTTC.

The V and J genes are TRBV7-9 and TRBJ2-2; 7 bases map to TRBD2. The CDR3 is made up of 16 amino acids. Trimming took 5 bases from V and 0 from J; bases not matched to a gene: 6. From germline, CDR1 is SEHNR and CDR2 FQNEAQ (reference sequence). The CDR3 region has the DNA TGTGCCAGCAGCGTCCTAGCGGCGGCGAACACCGGGGAGCTGTTTTTT. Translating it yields CASSVLAAANTGELFF. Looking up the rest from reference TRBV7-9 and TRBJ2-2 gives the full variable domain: DTGVSQNPRHKITKRGQNVTFRCDPISEHNRLYWYRQTLGQGPEFLTYFQNEAQLEKSRLLSDRFSAERPKGSFSTLEIQRTEQGDSAMYLCASSVLAAANTGELFFGEGSRLTVL.

The CDR3 region has the DNA TGTGCCAGCAGTTACTCGCTTGGGCGGAACACTGAAGCTTTCTTT. Protein sequence: CASSYSLGRNTEAFF. The V and J genes are TRBV6-5 and TRBJ1-1, with no clear D. Germline lookup yields CDR1 MNHEY and CDR2 SVGAGI. With 0 bases removed from V and 1 base from J, the gap between germline ends came to 9 bases. The CDR3 loop spans 15 amino acids.

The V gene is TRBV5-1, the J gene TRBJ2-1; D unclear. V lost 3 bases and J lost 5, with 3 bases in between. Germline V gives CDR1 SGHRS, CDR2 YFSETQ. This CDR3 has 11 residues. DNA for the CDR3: TGCGCCAGCAGCTCGGACAATGAGCAGTTCTTC. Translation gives CASSSDNEQFF.

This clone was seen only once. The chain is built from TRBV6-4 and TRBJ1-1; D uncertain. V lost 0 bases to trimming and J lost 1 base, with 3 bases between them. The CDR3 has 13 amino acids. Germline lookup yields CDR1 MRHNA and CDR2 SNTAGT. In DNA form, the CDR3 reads TGTGCCAGCAGTGACTCAGGGAACACTGAAGCTTTCTTT. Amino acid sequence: CASSDSGNTEAFF.

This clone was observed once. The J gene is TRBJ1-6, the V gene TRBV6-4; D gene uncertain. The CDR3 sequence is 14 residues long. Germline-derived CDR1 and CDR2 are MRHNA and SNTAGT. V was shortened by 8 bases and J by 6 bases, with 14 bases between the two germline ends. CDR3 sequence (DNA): TGTGCCAGCTCCCGAGAGCACCTTAATTCACCCCTCCACTTT. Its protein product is CASSREHLNSPLHF.

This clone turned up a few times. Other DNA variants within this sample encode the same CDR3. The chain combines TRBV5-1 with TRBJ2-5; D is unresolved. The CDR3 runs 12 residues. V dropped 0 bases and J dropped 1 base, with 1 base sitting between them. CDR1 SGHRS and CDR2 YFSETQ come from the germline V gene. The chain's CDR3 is CASSLAQETQYF. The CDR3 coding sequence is TGCGCCAGCAGCTTGGCCCAAGAGACCCAGTACTTC.

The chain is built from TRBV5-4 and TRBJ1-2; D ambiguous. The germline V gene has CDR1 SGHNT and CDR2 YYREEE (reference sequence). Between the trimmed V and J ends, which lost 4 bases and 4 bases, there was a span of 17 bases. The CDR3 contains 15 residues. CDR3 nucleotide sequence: TGTGCCAGCAGCGCTTCCTCTCTCGGGCTCTATGGCTACACCTTC. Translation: CASSASSLGLYGYTF.

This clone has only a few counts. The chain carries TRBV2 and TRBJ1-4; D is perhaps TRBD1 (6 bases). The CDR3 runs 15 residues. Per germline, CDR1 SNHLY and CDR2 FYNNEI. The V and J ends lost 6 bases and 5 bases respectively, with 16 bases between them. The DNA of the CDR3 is TGTGCCAGCAGGCAACAGGGCAGGGGAAATGAAAAACTGTTTTTT. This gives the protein CASRQQGRGNEKLFF.